Listed here are 12 T cell receptor beta chains from one sample, sequenced in a study of radiotherapy plus CTLA-4 blockade in lung cancer. Profiling relied on immunoSEQ multiplex PCR, and the TCRdb table lists in-frame clones only, not all of them. The profile shows roughly 66,000 clones, under 85% of them singletons. This specimen consisted of peripheral blood, obtained from a patient treated with radiotherapy plus ipilimumab. The receptor set was obtained from a human donor with non-small cell lung cancer who had a partial response to radiotherapy plus ipilimumab.

The chain combines TRBV2 with TRBJ2-4, with a possible D match to TRBD1 (5 bases). The length of the CDR3 is 13 residues. In germline, CDR1 is SNHLY, CDR2 FYNNEI. With 6 bases removed from V and 2 bases from J, the gap between germline ends came to 8 bases. The CDR3 region is CASRGRTKNIQYF. The DNA of the CDR3 is TGTGCCAGCAGGGGGCGAACCAAAAACATTCAGTACTTC.

The rearrangement uses TRBV7-9 and TRBJ1-2, with a tentative D call TRBD1 (5 bases). The CDR3 sequence is 14 residues long. Germline loops: CDR1 SEHNR, CDR2 FQNEAQ (reference sequence). V was trimmed by 0 bases and J by 6 bases, leaving 11 bases between them. The CDR3 nucleotides are TGTGCCAGCAGCTTAGCGGCAGGGTGGGATGGCTACACCTTC. This translates into CASSLAAGWDGYTF.

The chain combines TRBV19 with TRBJ1-1; 9 nucleotides agree with TRBD1. The J segment lost 5 bases and the V segment lost 2 bases, leaving 3 bases of the junction unmatched. Germline assignment: CDR1 LNHDA and CDR2 SQIVND (reference sequence). The CDR3 is 14 residues long. CDR3 in DNA: TGTGCCAGTAGTATACGGGGACAGGGAACTGAAGCTTTCTTT. Its translation: CASSIRGQGTEAFF.

This clone has only a few counts. The chain employs TRBV30 and TRBJ2-2; D is undetermined. The germline gives CDR1 GTSNPN, CDR2 SVGIG (reference sequence). V shed 3 bases and J shed 7 bases, with 12 bases lying between them. The CDR3 spans 13 residues. The CDR3 region is CAWSLFNGGELFF. In DNA form, the CDR3 reads TGTGCCTGGAGCCTCTTTAACGGCGGGGAGCTGTTTTTT.

This chain uses TRBV2 with TRBJ2-3; 7 bases align to TRBD2. V lost 6 bases, J lost 4 bases, and 7 bases stayed unmatched. CDR3 length equals 14 residues. Germline lookup yields CDR1 SNHLY and CDR2 FYNNEI. CDR3 sequence reads: CASRGLTPADTQYF. The CDR3 region has the DNA TGTGCCAGCAGGGGACTAACCCCCGCAGATACGCAGTATTTT. The complete variable domain, with remaining parts taken from reference TRBV2 and TRBJ2-3, reads EPEVTQTPSHQVTQMGQEVILRCVPISNHLYFYWYRQILGQKVEFLVSFYNNEISEKSEIFDDQFSVERPDGSNFTLKIRSTKLEDSAMYFCASRGLTPADTQYFGPGTRLTVL.

The chain links TRBV5-6 to TRBJ1-1; D unclear. Germline V CDR1 and CDR2: SGHDT, YYEEEE. This CDR3 region has 13 residues. Trimming cost V 1 base and J 1 base, with 5 bases left between them. The CDR3 spells CASSLSENTEAFF. CDR3 in DNA: TGTGCCAGCAGCTTGTCAGAGAACACTGAAGCTTTCTTT.

J is TRBJ2-7 and V is TRBV5-1; 7 nucleotides agree with TRBD1. This CDR3 region has 15 residues. Losses at the gene ends were 1 base for V and 3 bases for J; bases not matched to a gene: 7. The germline CDR1 and CDR2 sequences are SGHRS and YFSETQ. The CDR3: CASSLPGTVDYEQYF. In DNA form, the CDR3 reads TGCGCCAGCAGCTTGCCCGGGACAGTAGACTACGAGCAGTACTTC.

V gene TRBV27 combines with J gene TRBJ2-6; TRBD1 is a possible D gene (5 bases). The CDR3 covers 15 residues. Germline lookup yields CDR1 MNHEY and CDR2 SMNVEV (reference sequence). The ends were cut back, 0 bases at V and 3 bases at J, with 6 bases in the middle. Here the CDR3 reads CASSLSRDGANVLTF. In nucleotides, the CDR3 is TGTGCCAGCAGTTTATCCAGGGATGGGGCCAACGTCCTGACTTTC.

This chain joins TRBV5-4 and TRBJ2-5, with D maybe TRBD2 (5 bases). V shed 3 bases and J shed 5 bases, with 17 bases lying between them. The germline V gene has CDR1 SGHNT and CDR2 YYREEE (reference sequence). There are 15 residues in the CDR3. CDR3 bases: TGTGCCAGCAGCTCGGCCCTGAGGCCGGGGGAGACCCAGTACTTC. It encodes CASSSALRPGETQYF.

V usage is TRBV2 and J usage is TRBJ2-5, with 11 bases lining up with TRBD2. Unmatched junction bases numbered 7, after V lost 6 bases and J lost 4 bases. This CDR3 spans 15 amino acids. Germline CDR1 is SNHLY and CDR2 is FYNNEI. The CDR3 loop is CASSETSGTLETQYF. CDR3 DNA sequence: TGTGCCAGCAGCGAGACTAGCGGGACTCTAGAGACCCAGTACTTC.

The chain has TRBV7-6 and TRBJ2-6; D might be TRBD2 (6 bases). There are 15 residues in the CDR3. Trimming removed 5 bases from V and 1 base from J, with 9 bases in between. From germline, CDR1 is SGHVS and CDR2 FNYEAQ. CDR3 protein: CASSPRESGANVLTF. The CDR3 bases are TGTGCCAGCAGCCCCCGGGAGTCTGGGGCCAACGTCCTGACTTTC.

For the CDR3, the DNA is TGTGCCACCAGCAGACAGGGGGGTGGGAGCCAGCCCCAGCATTTT. Residues: CATSRQGGGSQPQHF. The genes are TRBV15 and TRBJ1-5; 7 bases match TRBD1. This CDR3 is built from 15 residues. CDR1 is LNHNV, CDR2 YYDKDF, per germline (reference sequence). The V and J ends lost 2 bases and 7 bases, in that order; junction bases with no gene match: 8.